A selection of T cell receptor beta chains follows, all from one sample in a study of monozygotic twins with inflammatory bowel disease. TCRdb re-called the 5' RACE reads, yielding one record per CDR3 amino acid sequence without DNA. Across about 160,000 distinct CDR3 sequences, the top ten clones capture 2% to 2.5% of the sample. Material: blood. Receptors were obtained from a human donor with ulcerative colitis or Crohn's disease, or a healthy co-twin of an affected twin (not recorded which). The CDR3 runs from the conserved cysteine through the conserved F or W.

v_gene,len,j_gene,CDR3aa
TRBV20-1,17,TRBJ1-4,CSARDRVGAGFNEKLFF
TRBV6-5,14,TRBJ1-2,CASSYSYGGRGYTF
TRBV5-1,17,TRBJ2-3,CASSLRLAGGITDTQYF
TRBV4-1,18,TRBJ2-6,CASSQAGQGNSGANVLTF
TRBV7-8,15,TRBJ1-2,CASSLSGTENGGYTF
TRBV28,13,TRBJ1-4,CASSFNEGEKLFF
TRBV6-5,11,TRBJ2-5,CAAEQGETQYF
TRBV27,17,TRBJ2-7,CASSLQGLGTASYEQYF
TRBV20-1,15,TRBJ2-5,CSATDPGQLSGTQYF
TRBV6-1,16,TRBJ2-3,CAISEVYNPGTDTQYF
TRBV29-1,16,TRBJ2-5,CSVRRGQGKGQETQYF
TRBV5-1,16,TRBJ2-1,CASSSGTSGIWNEQFF
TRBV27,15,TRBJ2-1,CASSDIIAGNNEQFF
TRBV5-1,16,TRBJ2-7,CASSPDLDRVAYEQYF
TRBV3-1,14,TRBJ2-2,CASSQNRNTGELFF
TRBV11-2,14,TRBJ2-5,CASSVGRYQETQYF
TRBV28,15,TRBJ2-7,CASSLLMPTLYEQYF
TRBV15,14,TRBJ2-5,CATSRLDRAETQYF
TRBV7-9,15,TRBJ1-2,CASSLFGQSSAGYTF
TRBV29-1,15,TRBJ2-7,CSVVSSGSSSYEQYF
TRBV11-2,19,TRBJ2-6,CASSSPPGTQISGANVLTF
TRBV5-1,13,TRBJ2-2,CASSRGSTGELFF
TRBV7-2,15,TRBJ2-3,CASSQKLGSTDTQYF